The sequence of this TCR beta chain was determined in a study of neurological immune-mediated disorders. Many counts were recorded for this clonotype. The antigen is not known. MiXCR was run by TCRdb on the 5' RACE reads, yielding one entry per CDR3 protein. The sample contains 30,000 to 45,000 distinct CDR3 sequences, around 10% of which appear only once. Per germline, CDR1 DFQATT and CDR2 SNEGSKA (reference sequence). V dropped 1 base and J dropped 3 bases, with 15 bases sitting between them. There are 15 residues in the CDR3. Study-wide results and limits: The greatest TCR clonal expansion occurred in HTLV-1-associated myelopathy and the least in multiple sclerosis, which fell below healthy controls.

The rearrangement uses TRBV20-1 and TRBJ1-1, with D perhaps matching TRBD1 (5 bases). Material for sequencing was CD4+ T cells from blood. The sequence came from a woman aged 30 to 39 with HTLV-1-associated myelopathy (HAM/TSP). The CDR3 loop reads CSARGPQGLDTEAFF. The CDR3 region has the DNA TGCAGTGCTAGAGGTCCCCAGGGTCTTGACACTGAAGCTTTCTTT.